The clone carrying this T cell receptor beta chain showed up just a few times. This specimen comes from a study of blood T cell repertoires in COVID-19. About the research overall: T cells, B-cell-depleted T cells, or PBMCs provided the cDNA or gDNA that served as material.

As originally analysed: Amplification of reference gene primers was used by the study to estimate nucleated cell counts. Assay used: immunoSEQ multiplex PCR; TCRdb lists only in-frame clones, some missing. From that table come the V and J calls and clone size; the DNA was used to work out D and trimming. The sample lists more than 65,000 clones; about 90% were seen once. The CDR3 length is 16 residues. V was pared by 2 bases and J by 0 bases, with 7 bases of the junction left unmatched. Germline loops: CDR1 SEHNR, CDR2 FQNEAQ (reference sequence). The rearrangement links TRBV7-9 to TRBJ2-7; 7 bases line up with TRBD1. The sequence derives from a human donor in a cohort sampled during active COVID-19. The sample taken for sequencing was peripheral blood. For the CDR3, the DNA is TGTGCCAGCAGCTTACCCACAGGGGTACGCTCCTACGAGCAGTACTTC. Its protein product is CASSLPTGVRSYEQYF.